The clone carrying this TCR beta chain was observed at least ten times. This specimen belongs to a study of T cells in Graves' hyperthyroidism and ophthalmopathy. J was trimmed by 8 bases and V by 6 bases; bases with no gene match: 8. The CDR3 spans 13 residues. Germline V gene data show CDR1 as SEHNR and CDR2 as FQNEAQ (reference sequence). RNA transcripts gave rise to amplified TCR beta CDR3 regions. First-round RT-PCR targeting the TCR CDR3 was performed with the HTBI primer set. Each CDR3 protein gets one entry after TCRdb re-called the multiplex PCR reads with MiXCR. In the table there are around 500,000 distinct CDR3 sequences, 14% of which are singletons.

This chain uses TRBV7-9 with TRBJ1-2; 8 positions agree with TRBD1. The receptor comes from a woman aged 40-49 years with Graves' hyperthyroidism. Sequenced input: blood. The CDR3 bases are TGTGCCAGCAGACCAGGGGGCATGGAGGGCTACACCTTC. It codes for CASRPGGMEGYTF.